This T cell receptor beta chain was identified in a study of monozygotic twins with inflammatory bowel disease. Study-wide findings and caveats: Repertoires of patients may have been made more variable by differing immunosuppressive treatments.

Concerning this clonotype itself: Its antigen remains unidentified.

TCRdb reprocessed the 5' RACE reads, keeping one entry per CDR3 protein, no DNA. The sample has about 450,000 distinct CDR3 sequences; the top ten hold 2% to 3%. The CDR3 loop spans 15 amino acids. Per germline, CDR1 SGHTA and CDR2 FQGNSA. Input material: blood. The V call is TRBV7-2, the J call TRBJ1-5; no DNA is available, so the TRBD1 call from TCRdb remains unchecked. The clonotype was recovered from a human donor with ulcerative colitis or Crohn's disease, or a healthy co-twin of an affected twin (not recorded which). CDR3: CASSHGQVATQPQHF.